The present TCR beta chain was sequenced within a study of blood T cell repertoires in COVID-19. Background on the study: Acute and convalescent COVID-19 specimens originated in the United States, Italy and Spain. The analysed material was cDNA or gDNA that came from T cells, B-cell-depleted T cells, or PBMCs.

V shed 4 bases, J shed 1 base, and the junction held 3 bases outside the gene matches. This CDR3 has 15 residues. Germline V gene lookup returns CDR1 LNHDA and CDR2 SQIVND (reference sequence). As processed by the authors: It was from reference gene primer amplification that nucleated cell counts were estimated. Repertoires were generated with immunoSEQ multiplex PCR, while TCRdb's copy carries only in-frame clones and drops some. V, J and clone size were drawn from that table, and D and trimming were deduced from the DNA. The data contain 150,000 to 180,000 clones, roughly 80% of them singletons. The chain joins TRBV19 to TRBJ2-3; 9 nucleotides align to TRBD2. Source material: peripheral blood. The receptor was derived from a man aged 80 or over with acute or convalescent COVID-19. In DNA, the CDR3 is TGTGCCAGTAGTAGCGGGGGGGCCGGCACAGATACGCAGTATTTT. Residues: CASSSGGAGTDTQYF.